A single sample gave rise to the 30 T cell receptor beta chains below, sequenced in a study of blood T cell repertoires in COVID-19. The protocol was immunoSEQ multiplex PCR, while the TCRdb copy is restricted to in-frame clones and leaves out a portion. The sample carries 100,000 or so clones, roughly 76% recorded once. Sequenced sample: peripheral blood. These receptors came from a woman in her 70s with acute or convalescent COVID-19.

Only one count was recorded for this clone. The chain uses TRBV21-1 and TRBJ1-5. TRBV21-1 is noted as a pseudogene. The CDR3 runs to 18 residues. CDR3 protein: CASSNRVGLQYSNQPQHF. The CDR3 DNA follows: TGTGCCAGCAGCAATCGGGTAGGTCTCCAGTATAGCAATCAGCCCCAGCATTTT.

The J gene is TRBJ2-7, the V gene TRBV7-9; 7 positions agree with TRBD2. Trimming cost V 4 bases and J 3 bases; bases outside gene matches: 9. CDR1 SEHNR and CDR2 FQNEAQ come from the germline V gene (reference sequence). CDR3 size: 15 residues. CDR3 region: CASSSGGRDYYEQYF. DNA of the CDR3: TGTGCCAGCAGCTCGGGAGGCAGGGATTACTACGAGCAGTACTTC.

This clone appeared a few times. The chain couples TRBV10-3 to TRBJ2-1, with D perhaps TRBD2 (5 bases). Germline V lookup: CDR1 ENHRY, CDR2 SYGVKD. The CDR3 loop spans 15 amino acids. V was clipped by 4 bases and J by 6 bases, with 16 bases between them. CDR3 nucleotides: TGTGCCATCAGTGCAACCCTACTAGAGCGCAATGAGCAGTTCTTC. It yields the protein CAISATLLERNEQFF.

The V call is TRBV7-3, the J call TRBJ2-1, with TRBD2 matching over 9 bases. Germline V gene lookup returns CDR1 SGHTA and CDR2 FQGTGA. The CDR3 runs to 16 residues. V gave up 5 bases and J gave up 8 bases; unmatched junction bases: 13. CDR3 loop: CASSPGYAGGPHEQFF. In DNA, the CDR3 is TGTGCCAGCAGCCCAGGTTACGCGGGAGGGCCCCATGAGCAGTTCTTC.

This clone was detected only a few times. The genes are TRBV30 and TRBJ2-7, with D possibly being TRBD2 (6 bases). V dropped 0 bases and J dropped 3 bases, with 9 bases sitting between them. The CDR3 consists of 13 residues. Germline V CDR1 and CDR2: GTSNPN, SVGIG (reference sequence). The chain's CDR3 is CAWSVASDYEQYF. The CDR3 DNA is TGTGCCTGGAGTGTAGCTAGCGACTACGAGCAGTACTTC.

This rearrangement joins TRBV5-1 to TRBJ1-1; weak D call: TRBD1 (5 bases). Trimming cost V 0 bases and J 1 base, with 10 bases left between them. This CDR3 comprises 15 residues. The germline CDR1 and CDR2 sequences are SGHRS and YFSETQ. CDR3 sequence reads: CASSLGGLQNTEAFF. In nucleotides, the CDR3 is TGCGCCAGCAGCTTGGGGGGACTTCAGAACACTGAAGCTTTCTTT.

The chain has TRBV28 and TRBJ1-2, with 9 bases aligning to TRBD1. The CDR3 has 14 residues. Trimming took 4 bases from V and 5 from J; bases not matched to a gene: 5. Germline CDR1 and CDR2: MDHEN and SYDVKM. The CDR3 region is CASSSGTGLYGYTF. The CDR3 DNA follows: TGTGCCAGCAGTTCTGGGACAGGGCTTTATGGCTACACCTTC.

The rearrangement joins TRBV3-1 (or the pseudogene TRBV3-2) to TRBJ2-3, with 9 nucleotides matching TRBD1. Per the germline V gene, CDR1 is LGHDT and CDR2 is YNNKEL (reference sequence). There are 16 residues in the CDR3. V shed 3 bases, J shed 3 bases, and the junction held 7 bases outside the gene matches. CDR3 coding DNA: TGTGCCAGCAGCCAGGGCGCCGGGACAGGGACAGATACGCAGTATTTT. This sequence encodes CASSQGAGTGTDTQYF.

This chain uses TRBV5-1 with TRBJ2-1; D uncertain. CDR3 size: 14 residues. The ends were cut back, 4 bases at V and 0 bases at J, with 8 bases in the middle. CDR1 is SGHRS, CDR2 YFSETQ, per germline. Written as DNA, the CDR3 is TGCGCCAGCAGCCTCGATAGCTCCTACAATGAGCAGTTCTTC. It translates to CASSLDSSYNEQFF.

The chain carries TRBV7-9 and TRBJ2-1; D perhaps matches TRBD2 (6 bases). The V end lost 5 bases, the J end lost 6 bases, and 14 bases lay between the germline ends. The germline V gene has CDR1 SEHNR and CDR2 FQNEAQ (reference sequence). This CDR3 has 14 residues. CDR3 protein: CASSRLRDFNEQFF. The CDR3 DNA sequence: TGTGCCAGCAGCCGACTTCGGGACTTCAATGAGCAGTTCTTC.

The chain employs TRBV3-1 (or the pseudogene TRBV3-2) and TRBJ1-2; D is ambiguous. The CDR3 contains 15 residues. V lost 0 bases, J lost 2 bases, and 10 bases lay in between. Germline CDR1 reads LGHDT; CDR2 reads YNNKEL (reference sequence). DNA for the CDR3: TGTGCCAGCAGCCAAGATAGGTCAGGCAACTATGGCTACACCTTC. Translation gives CASSQDRSGNYGYTF.

The chain carries TRBV5-6 and TRBJ2-3; no definite D call. V was cut by 0 bases and J by 0 bases, with 5 bases left in between. This CDR3 is 14 amino acids long. CDR1 and CDR2 (germline): SGHDT, YYEEEE. In nucleotides, the CDR3 is TGTGCCAGCAGCTTGGGGCAGAGCACAGATACGCAGTATTTT. Encoded protein: CASSLGQSTDTQYF.

The V gene is TRBV19, the J gene TRBJ1-2; 12 nucleotides match TRBD1. Germline V CDR1 and CDR2: LNHDA, SQIVND (reference sequence). The CDR3 contains 16 residues. The V segment lost 7 bases and the J segment 5 bases; nucleotides outside the gene matches: 11. The CDR3 region has the DNA TGTGCCAGTACCACCGATGGGACAGGGGGCCAATATGGCTACACCTTC. It encodes CASTTDGTGGQYGYTF.

The V call is TRBV19, the J call TRBJ2-2; 9 nucleotides match TRBD1. With V trimmed by 2 bases and J by 5 bases, 3 bases remained unmatched. From germline, CDR1 is LNHDA and CDR2 SQIVND (reference sequence). The CDR3 runs 15 residues. CDR3 loop: CASSIPDRGTGELFF. In DNA form, the CDR3 reads TGTGCCAGTAGTATACCGGACAGGGGAACCGGGGAGCTGTTTTTT.

This clone was seen a single time. The chain has TRBV12-3 or TRBV12-4 and TRBJ1-2; D unresolved. The CDR3 contains 12 residues. With 2 bases removed from V and 4 bases from J, the gap between germline ends came to 5 bases. CDR3: CASSLNGYGYTF. The CDR3 nucleotides are TGTGCCAGCAGTTTAAACGGCTATGGCTACACCTTC.

This chain connects TRBV19 to TRBJ1-1; D gene ambiguous. Trimming left V 5 bases short and J 10 bases short, with 14 bases between. The CDR3 sequence is 12 residues long. Germline V gene lookup returns CDR1 LNHDA and CDR2 SQIVND (reference sequence). CDR3 sequence reads: CASSSSLEVAFF. The CDR3 nucleotides are TGTGCCAGTAGTTCATCCCTGGAGGTAGCTTTCTTT.

The chain recombines TRBV27 with TRBJ2-3; D gene uncertain. Trimming cost V 3 bases and J 2 bases, with 9 bases left between them. Germline values: CDR1 MNHEY, CDR2 SMNVEV (reference sequence). The CDR3 has 14 residues. The CDR3, as DNA: TGTGCCAGCAGTTTGACAAGTCCCACAGATACGCAGTATTTT. Residues: CASSLTSPTDTQYF.

The J gene is TRBJ1-2, the V gene TRBV2; D is undetermined. Per germline, CDR1 SNHLY and CDR2 FYNNEI. The length of the CDR3 is 12 residues. V dropped 2 bases and J dropped 8 bases, with 9 bases sitting between them. CDR3 sequence: CASSESNNGYTF. The CDR3 DNA sequence: TGTGCCAGCAGTGAAAGTAACAACGGCTACACCTTC.

The chain carries TRBV6-5 and TRBJ1-4; D is ambiguous. Germline V gene data show CDR1 as MNHEY and CDR2 as SVGAGI. Trimming removed 2 bases at V and 4 bases at J, with 11 bases between. This CDR3 region has 15 residues. The CDR3 DNA reads as TGTGCCAGCAGTTACGGGAGTTCCATTAATGAAAAACTGTTTTTT. It translates to CASSYGSSINEKLFF.

The V call is TRBV6-6, the J call TRBJ1-6, with D unclear. Germline V lookup: CDR1 MNHNY, CDR2 SVGAGI (reference sequence). Trimming removed 1 base at V and 10 bases at J, with 11 bases between. This CDR3 has 14 amino acids. This CDR3 reads CASSYYPRGSPLHF. In DNA, the CDR3 is TGTGCCAGCAGTTACTACCCTAGAGGGTCACCCCTCCACTTT.

The rearrangement joins TRBV12-5 to TRBJ2-7; no firm D call. V was pared by 7 bases and J by 3 bases, with 13 bases between. The CDR3 is 13 residues long. Germline V gene lookup returns CDR1 LGHNT and CDR2 FRNRAP. The CDR3 region is CASARWSVYEQYF. In DNA, the CDR3 is TGTGCTAGTGCGCGGTGGAGCGTCTACGAGCAGTACTTC.

In nucleotides, the CDR3 is TGCGCCAGCAGCCCTGGTAGCGGGAGGACCGGGGAGCTGTTTTTT. Encoded protein: CASSPGSGRTGELFF. The chain recombines TRBV4-1 with TRBJ2-2; 10 positions agree with TRBD2. The germline V gene encodes CDR1 MGHRA and CDR2 YSYEKL. The CDR3 length is 15 residues. Trimming removed 4 bases from V and 5 bases from J; junction bases left unmatched: 4.

The chain has TRBV7-8 and TRBJ2-1, with a possible D match to TRBD2 (5 bases). Trimming left V 6 bases short and J 7 bases short, with 13 bases between. This CDR3 region has 13 residues. Germline-derived CDR1 and CDR2 are SGHVS and FQNEAQ. The CDR3 bases are TGTGCCAGCAGGTGGAGGCCTGGTAATGAGCAGTTCTTC. Its translation is CASRWRPGNEQFF.

This clone has just a few counts. The chain carries TRBV19 and TRBJ1-2; 7 bases are a match to TRBD1. Germline-derived CDR1 and CDR2 are LNHDA and SQIVND (reference sequence). Unmatched junction bases numbered 8, after V lost 6 bases and J lost 7 bases. The CDR3 has 13 amino acids. Written as DNA, the CDR3 is TGTGCCAGTAGCGCTACAGGGGCCGCTGGCTACACCTTC. Translated: CASSATGAAGYTF.

This chain uses TRBV10-2 with TRBJ2-3, with 9 bases lining up with TRBD2. Germline loops: CDR1 WSHSY, CDR2 SAAADI. V lost 6 bases and J lost 2; bases outside the gene matches: 9. CDR3 length: 16 amino acids. The CDR3 bases are TGCGCCAGCAGAGCGGCTAGCGGGGTAACCACAGATACGCAGTATTTT. Translated, it gives CASRAASGVTTDTQYF.

The genes are TRBV5-6 and TRBJ2-5, with D possibly TRBD1 on 6 matching bases. CDR1 is SGHDT, CDR2 YYEEEE, per germline. The CDR3 covers 13 residues. V was clipped by 7 bases and J by 2 bases, with 12 bases between them. The CDR3 region has the DNA TGTGCCAGCTACAGGGACGTGCAAGAGACCCAGTACTTC. This codes for CASYRDVQETQYF.

This clone came up a few times. V usage is TRBV5-1 and J usage is TRBJ2-2, with D uncertain. The germline gives CDR1 SGHRS, CDR2 YFSETQ. CDR3 length: 16 residues. Trimming shortened V by 4 bases and J by 1 base, and 14 bases separated the two germline ends. The CDR3 DNA reads as TGCGCCAGCAGCCCCGGTGACACGGTGAACACCGGGGAGCTGTTTTTT. Protein: CASSPGDTVNTGELFF. The full variable domain, its missing parts supplied by reference TRBV5-1 and TRBJ2-2, is KAGVTQTPRYLIKTRGQQVTLSCSPISGHRSVSWYQQTPGQGLQFLFEYFSETQRNKGNFPGRFSGRQFSNSRSEMNVSTLELGDSALYLCASSPGDTVNTGELFFGEGSRLTVL.

This clone was seen a handful of times. This chain joins TRBV10-2 and TRBJ2-7; 8 nucleotides agree with TRBD1. CDR3 size: 14 residues. V lost 5 bases, J lost 3 bases, and 6 bases stayed unmatched. Germline-derived CDR1 and CDR2 are WSHSY and SAAADI. As DNA, the CDR3 is TGCGCCAGCAGTCGGGGCAGGGGGCTCTACGAGCAGTACTTC. It encodes CASSRGRGLYEQYF.

This clone was recorded once. This chain connects TRBV19 to TRBJ2-7, with 7 bases matching TRBD2. CDR3 size: 15 residues. Trimming took 3 bases from V and 2 from J; bases not matched to a gene: 7. Germline V lookup: CDR1 LNHDA, CDR2 SQIVND (reference sequence). CDR3 sequence reads: CASSIGGDGPYEQYF. The CDR3 bases are TGTGCCAGTAGTATTGGGGGGGACGGCCCCTACGAGCAGTACTTC.

The chain combines TRBV30 with TRBJ2-1, with D perhaps matching TRBD1 (6 bases). Per germline, CDR1 GTSNPN and CDR2 SVGIG (reference sequence). Trimming left V 0 bases short and J 12 bases short, with 21 bases between. The CDR3 is 15 amino acids. This chain's CDR3 is CAWSVRGTLNSRQFF. The CDR3 nucleotides read TGTGCCTGGAGTGTAAGGGGGACCCTCAATTCGAGGCAGTTCTTC.